The clone carrying this T cell receptor beta chain was detected a few times. Its cognate antigen is unknown. The data were taken from a study of regulatory T cells in long-lasting Graves disease. The germline V gene encodes CDR1 DFQATT and CDR2 SNEGSKA (reference sequence). V lost 2 bases, J lost 10 bases, and 6 bases stayed unmatched. This CDR3 has 13 residues. The study, taken as a whole, reports: Newly diagnosed patients shared about a thousand public clonotypes; persistent patients shared around 2,800.

Sample time point: newly diagnosed GD, antithyroid drugs for less than 3 months. The TCR library was prepared using RNA isolated from PBMCs. Arm-PCR of CDR3 regions with iRepertoire HTBI primers generated TCR beta libraries. Original methodology: Samples revealed 50 to 70 TRBV and 14 TRBJ segments. MiXCR, applied by TCRdb to the multiplex PCR reads, yields one record per CDR3 protein. TCRdb's processing, not the authors', yielded these V and J calls. The repertoire holds 400,000 to 500,000 distinct CDR3 sequences, with roughly 17% as singletons. This same sample was also taken into another study, of T cells in Graves' hyperthyroidism and ophthalmopathy. As reported in that work: Graves' hyperthyroidism qualified as stable when ophthalmopathy did not progress within 18 months.

The rearrangement links TRBV20-1 to TRBJ2-2, with TRBD1 identical over 8 bases. The receptor was isolated from a woman aged 18 to 35 with Graves disease. The source material was peripheral blood mononuclear cells (PBMCs), sampled at new diagnosis, from a patient treated with antithyroid drugs. CDR3 DNA: TGCAGTGCTAGATCCAGGGGGCTTGAGGAGCTGTTTTTT. It encodes CSARSRGLEELFF.